A selection of T cell receptor beta chains follows, all from one sample in a study of shared clonotypes between healthy human individuals. The method was immunoSEQ multiplex PCR; TCRdb's version includes in-frame clones alone and lacks a portion of them. Found here are over a million clones, roughly 96% of them singletons; the top ten hold roughly 1.2%. The sample was naive CD4+ T cells sorted from blood. The origin of the receptors is a man aged 25-45 years in good health. The CDR3 runs from the conserved cysteine through the conserved F or W. Each record gives: CDR3 length, clone size, D gene, V gene, J gene, CDR3 DNA, CDR3 protein. A D gene is named only where the DNA matches it firmly. Size values are once, few and many counts, or a class for expanded clones, and some rows have none.

CDR3 length: 15
clone size: .
D gene: .
V gene: TRBV18
J gene: TRBJ1-5
CDR3 DNA: TGTGCCAGCTCACCACCGAAACAGGGCCATCAGCCCCAGCATTTT
CDR3 protein: CASSPPKQGHQPQHF

CDR3 length: 13
clone size: .
D gene: TRBD1
V gene: TRBV10-1
J gene: TRBJ2-3
CDR3 DNA: TGCGCCAGCAGCGCAGGGGGTCCAGATACGCAGTATTTT
CDR3 protein: CASSAGGPDTQYF

CDR3 length: 14
clone size: once
D gene: .
V gene: TRBV5-6
J gene: TRBJ2-7
CDR3 DNA: TGTGCCAGCAGCTTCTCTGACATAGCCTACGAGCAGTACTTC
CDR3 protein: CASSFSDIAYEQYF

CDR3 length: 13
clone size: .
D gene: .
V gene: TRBV27
J gene: TRBJ1-5
CDR3 DNA: TGTGCCAGCAGCCGTCTGGGTAATCAGCCCCAGCATTTT
CDR3 protein: CASSRLGNQPQHF

CDR3 length: 19
clone size: .
D gene: TRBD2
V gene: TRBV6-7
J gene: TRBJ2-4
CDR3 DNA: TGTGCCAGCAGAAAAAGACGGATTGATGGACTAGTGGTTACAAACATTCAGTACTTC
CDR3 protein: CASRKRRIDGLVVTNIQYF

CDR3 length: 18
clone size: .
D gene: .
V gene: TRBV12-2
J gene: TRBJ1-1
CDR3 DNA: TGTGCAAGTCGCTGCCACACTTGGGACAGCAGCATGAACACTGAAGCTTTCTTT
CDR3 protein: CASRCHTWDSSMNTEAFF

CDR3 length: 13
clone size: .
D gene: .
V gene: TRBV5-4
J gene: TRBJ1-1
CDR3 DNA: TGTGCCAGCAGCTTACAGGGTGACACTGAAGCTTTCTTT
CDR3 protein: CASSLQGDTEAFF

CDR3 length: 20
clone size: once
D gene: TRBD1
V gene: TRBV5-1
J gene: TRBJ2-1
CDR3 DNA: TGCGCCAGCAGCCCGTCGACAGGGGGAAAAGGTTTGGGCTCCTACAATGAGCAGTTCTTC
CDR3 protein: CASSPSTGGKGLGSYNEQFF

CDR3 length: 11
clone size: .
D gene: .
V gene: TRBV29-1
J gene: TRBJ2-7
CDR3 DNA: TGCAGCGCAGGAACCGCGGGAGAGCAGTACTTC
CDR3 protein: CSAGTAGEQYF

CDR3 length: 18
clone size: .
D gene: TRBD1
V gene: TRBV5-4
J gene: TRBJ2-6
CDR3 DNA: TGTGCCAGCAGCTTGGAGGGGACAGGCCGCTCTGGGGCCAACGTCCTGACTTTC
CDR3 protein: CASSLEGTGRSGANVLTF

CDR3 length: 15
clone size: .
D gene: .
V gene: TRBV4-1
J gene: TRBJ1-3
CDR3 DNA: TGCGCCAGCAGCCGACTCGGGGGCTCTGGAAACACCATATATTTT
CDR3 protein: CASSRLGGSGNTIYF

CDR3 length: 15
clone size: .
D gene: .
V gene: TRBV12-5
J gene: TRBJ2-4
CDR3 DNA: TGTGCTAGTGGTTTGCCGGCAGGGTGGGCGAACATTCAGTACTTC
CDR3 protein: CASGLPAGWANIQYF

CDR3 length: 15
clone size: .
D gene: .
V gene: TRBV6-6
J gene: TRBJ2-2
CDR3 DNA: TGTGCCAGCAGTTACCAGCCCGGGACGAGCGGGGAGCTGTTTTTT
CDR3 protein: CASSYQPGTSGELFF

CDR3 length: 13
clone size: .
D gene: .
V gene: TRBV2
J gene: TRBJ2-7
CDR3 DNA: TGTGCCAGCAGTCAGCGGGACATCTACGAGCAGTACTTC
CDR3 protein: CASSQRDIYEQYF

CDR3 length: 16
clone size: .
D gene: TRBD2
V gene: TRBV11-3
J gene: TRBJ2-1
CDR3 DNA: TGTGCCAGCAGCTTAGGAGCTCTCTCCCGGGAGGATGAGCAGTTCTTC
CDR3 protein: CASSLGALSREDEQFF

CDR3 length: 13
clone size: .
D gene: .
V gene: TRBV6-5
J gene: TRBJ2-7
CDR3 DNA: TGTGCCAGCAGTTCAGGGGACTCCTACGAGCAGTACTTC
CDR3 protein: CASSSGDSYEQYF

CDR3 length: 13
clone size: .
D gene: .
V gene: TRBV27
J gene: TRBJ1-1
CDR3 DNA: TGTGCCAGCAGTTACAGGGTCGACACTGAAGCTTTCTTT
CDR3 protein: CASSYRVDTEAFF

CDR3 length: 14
clone size: .
D gene: .
V gene: TRBV27
J gene: TRBJ1-2
CDR3 DNA: TGTGCCAGCAGTTTTGTGGGGTCCGACTATGGCTACACCTTC
CDR3 protein: CASSFVGSDYGYTF

CDR3 length: 14
clone size: .
D gene: .
V gene: TRBV5-1
J gene: TRBJ1-4
CDR3 DNA: TGCGCCAGCAGCTTGGCTGCGGGCAATGAAAAACTGTTTTTT
CDR3 protein: CASSLAAGNEKLFF

CDR3 length: 14
clone size: .
D gene: TRBD2
V gene: TRBV5-4
J gene: TRBJ2-1
CDR3 DNA: TGTGCCAGCAGATCGACTAGCGGCCTCAATGAGCAGTTCTTC
CDR3 protein: CASRSTSGLNEQFF

CDR3 length: 16
clone size: once
D gene: .
V gene: TRBV6-6
J gene: TRBJ1-1
CDR3 DNA: TGTGCCAGCAGTTCGACTGATCAGGGGATGAACACTGAAGCTTTCTTT
CDR3 protein: CASSSTDQGMNTEAFF

CDR3 length: 17
clone size: .
D gene: .
V gene: TRBV7-2
J gene: TRBJ2-3
CDR3 DNA: TGTGCCAGCACTACACCGAGGTCGGGGGGCCCCACAGATACGCAGTATTTT
CDR3 protein: CASTTPRSGGPTDTQYF

CDR3 length: 14
clone size: .
D gene: TRBD1
V gene: TRBV18
J gene: TRBJ2-7
CDR3 DNA: TGTGCCAGCTCACCCGCGGGACAGGAGTACGAGCAGTACTTC
CDR3 protein: CASSPAGQEYEQYF

CDR3 length: 15
clone size: once
D gene: .
V gene: TRBV21-1
J gene: TRBJ2-7
CDR3 DNA: TGTGCCAGCAGCAAAGCCCCGGGACAGGACTACGAGCAGTACTTC
CDR3 protein: CASSKAPGQDYEQYF

CDR3 length: 13
clone size: few
D gene: .
V gene: TRBV12-5
J gene: TRBJ2-2
CDR3 DNA: TGTGCTAGTTCTTACAGGGCAACCGGGGAGCTGTTTTTT
CDR3 protein: CASSYRATGELFF

CDR3 length: 12
clone size: .
D gene: .
V gene: TRBV28
J gene: TRBJ2-1
CDR3 DNA: TGTGCCAGCAGTTTATATCGGCAGGAGCAGTTCTTC
CDR3 protein: CASSLYRQEQFF

CDR3 length: 15
clone size: .
D gene: TRBD2
V gene: TRBV5-1
J gene: TRBJ2-7
CDR3 DNA: TGCGCCAGCGCCCCAGCTAGCGGGAGCCTGTACGAGCAGTACTTC
CDR3 protein: CASAPASGSLYEQYF

CDR3 length: 13
clone size: .
D gene: .
V gene: TRBV2
J gene: TRBJ1-5
CDR3 DNA: TGTGCCAGCAGTGATCGAGGGATTCAGCCCCAGCATTTT
CDR3 protein: CASSDRGIQPQHF

CDR3 length: 15
clone size: .
D gene: TRBD2
V gene: TRBV18
J gene: TRBJ2-5
CDR3 DNA: TGTGCCAGCTCACGTCTAGCGGGAGAGGGGGAGACCCAGTACTTC
CDR3 protein: CASSRLAGEGETQYF

CDR3 length: 12
clone size: .
D gene: .
V gene: TRBV29-1
J gene: TRBJ2-1
CDR3 DNA: TGCAGCGTTGAAGTGCTAACCCATGAGCAGTTCTTC
CDR3 protein: CSVEVLTHEQFF